This T cell receptor beta chain was obtained from a study of cytomegalovirus exposure and HLA in healthy donors. Study-level findings and limits: Reportedly, fewer N-insertions than the approximately 700-donor mean appeared in an Asian-associated ancestry cluster in a later analysis. TCR sequences were mostly rare, though some public TCRs occurred in many donors.

CDR1 is LGHNA and CDR2 is YNFKEQ in the germline V gene. V lost 0 bases and J lost 1, with 10 bases in between. This CDR3 contains 15 residues. Notes on this clone: The antigen is undetermined.

The PCR contained 60 Vbeta and 13 Jbeta primers. TCRdb's table, derived via immunoSEQ multiplex PCR, lists solely in-frame clones and lacks some. Of about 150,000 clones listed, more than 60% were seen once; the top ten hold approximately 4%. This clonotype was obtained from a middle-aged woman in good health and CMV-seronegative. The chain is built from TRBV4-2 and TRBJ2-7; D gene ambiguous. Specimen: PBMCs. CDR3 residues: CASSQESGISYEQYF. The CDR3 DNA reads TGTGCCAGCAGCCAAGAATCGGGTATATCCTACGAGCAGTACTTC.